A single sample is the source of the 23 T cell receptor beta chains below, sequenced in a study of human T cells and chemical hapten exposure. Regarding time point: patch test 1, 2 weeks after DPC sensitization. The treatment here: therapeutic diphenylcyclopropenone sensitization with weekly scalp DPC. TCRdb called the RACE reads again in MiXCR, with one record for every CDR3 protein. The profile shows more than 70,000 distinct CDR3 sequences, 10% to 15% of them singletons. This material consisted of whole blood, taken in connection with sensitization to the hapten diphenylcyclopropenone (DPC). These receptors were obtained from a woman aged 55 to 70 with alopecia areata. Some clones in this sample may be carry-over from other donors' samples.

This clonotype has just a few counts. The chain employs TRBV4-1 and TRBJ2-7; a possible D gene is TRBD1 (6 bases). This CDR3 comprises 15 residues. Per germline, CDR1 MGHRA and CDR2 YSYEKL. V was shortened by 4 bases and J by 12 bases, with 25 bases between the two germline ends. The chain's CDR3 is CASSLNIRDKGDLYF. DNA of the CDR3: TGCGCCAGCAGCCTCAATATCCGGGACAAAGGTGATCTGTACTTC.

This clonotype was observed many times. In nucleotides, the CDR3 is TGCAGCGTTGACGGGCGGGAAGGCACAGATACGCAGTATTTT. It codes for CSVDGREGTDTQYF. The chain couples TRBV29-1 to TRBJ2-3; D is perhaps TRBD2 (6 bases). Germline V gene sequence: CDR1 SQVTM, CDR2 ANQGSEA. Trimming took off 3 bases at V and 1 base at J, with 11 bases between the two ends. The CDR3 length is 14 residues.

The chain couples TRBV5-5 to TRBJ2-2, with no clear D. The germline V gene has CDR1 SGHKS and CDR2 YYEKEE (reference sequence). Trimming left V 1 base short and J 6 bases short, with 10 bases between. The CDR3 runs to 14 residues. This chain's CDR3 is CASSLRLGPGELFF. Here the CDR3 DNA reads TGTGCCAGCAGCTTGAGACTTGGGCCCGGGGAGCTGTTTTTT. The full variable domain, in which reference TRBV5-5 and TRBJ2-2 provide the parts outside the CDR3, is DAGVTQSPTHLIKTRGQQVTLRCSPISGHKSVSWYQQVLGQGPQFIFQYYEKEERGRGNFPDRFSARQFPNYSSELNVNALLLGDSALYLCASSLRLGPGELFFGEGSRLTVL.

This clonotype was seen ten or more times. The rearrangement uses TRBV2 and TRBJ1-5, with a tentative D call TRBD1 (6 bases). Per germline, CDR1 SNHLY and CDR2 FYNNEI. This CDR3 is 14 amino acids long. Deletions cut 9 bases from V and 6 bases from J, with 18 bases between. The CDR3 nucleotides are TGTGCCAGTAGAAGACAGGTCGGCCCTCAGCCCCAGCATTTT. Protein: CASRRQVGPQPQHF. Together with reference TRBV2 and TRBJ1-5, the CDR3 gives the full variable domain: EPEVTQTPSHQVTQMGQEVILRCVPISNHLYFYWYRQILGQKVEFLVSFYNNEISEKSEIFDDQFSVERPDGSNFTLKIRSTKLEDSAMYFCASRRQVGPQPQHFGDGTRLSIL.

In this sample, this clonotype turned up many times. The V and J genes are TRBV4-2 and TRBJ1-5; D call uncertain. CDR3 size: 15 residues. Trimming stripped 0 bases from V and 4 bases from J, with 10 bases between. Germline V gives CDR1 LGHNA, CDR2 YNFKEQ. CDR3 sequence: CASSQDGPANQPQHF. The CDR3, as DNA: TGTGCCAGCAGCCAAGATGGGCCAGCGAATCAGCCCCAGCATTTT.

This clonotype was detected many times. This sequence joins TRBV6-1 and TRBJ1-1; D is perhaps TRBD1 (5 bases). Trimming removed 6 bases at V and 5 bases at J, with 16 bases between. The CDR3 is 14 residues long. CDR1 and CDR2 (germline): MNHNS, SASEGT. The CDR3 coding sequence is TGTGCCAGCAGCTTACAACCAGGGAGTACTGAAGCTTTCTTT. Protein sequence: CASSLQPGSTEAFF.

This clonotype has at least ten counts. V and J are TRBV5-4 and TRBJ2-1; a possible D gene is TRBD2 (5 bases). The ends were cut back, 4 bases at V and 0 bases at J, with 14 bases in the middle. The germline V gene has CDR1 SGHNT and CDR2 YYREEE (reference sequence). This CDR3 contains 16 residues. This CDR3 is CASSPNGESSYNEQFF. CDR3 nucleotides: TGTGCCAGCAGCCCGAACGGGGAGAGCTCCTACAATGAGCAGTTCTTC. The full variable domain, with the rest looked up from reference TRBV5-4 and TRBJ2-1, is ETGVTQSPTHLIKTRGQQVTLRCSSQSGHNTVSWYQQALGQGPQFIFQYYREEENGRGNFPPRFSGLQFPNYSSELNVNALELDDSALYLCASSPNGESSYNEQFFGPGTRLTVL.

This clonotype was observed many times. V gene TRBV20-1 combines with J gene TRBJ1-2; 11 bases fit TRBD1. The ends lost 6 bases at V and 13 bases at J; junction bases unmatched: 4. Germline-derived CDR1 and CDR2 are DFQATT and SNEGSKA (reference sequence). The CDR3 runs 10 residues. CDR3 residues: CSAGQGARTF. CDR3 sequence (DNA): TGCAGTGCAGGACAGGGGGCACGCACCTTC.

This clonotype was detected ten times or more. The V call is TRBV6-5, the J call TRBJ2-1; 11 bases line up with TRBD2. V gave up 6 bases and J gave up 15 bases; unmatched junction bases: 13. The CDR3 has 14 residues. Germline CDR1 is MNHEY and CDR2 is SVGAGI. This CDR3 is CASSRGLADRVRFF. CDR3 nucleotide sequence: TGTGCCAGCAGCCGGGGACTAGCGGACCGCGTACGGTTCTTC.

This clonotype was seen a few times. This chain links TRBV3-1 with TRBJ2-2; the D gene could be TRBD1 or TRBD2 (5 bases each). The CDR3 has 16 residues. Per germline, CDR1 LGHDT and CDR2 YNNKEL (reference sequence). The V end was cut by 5 bases, the J end by 1 base, with 14 bases between. The CDR3 DNA is TGTGCCAGCAGCAAGGGGAGCTACCGGAACACCGGGGAGCTGTTTTTT. Translated: CASSKGSYRNTGELFF.

This clonotype was counted ten times or more. The chain has TRBV18 and TRBJ1-5; D gene ambiguous. The germline gives CDR1 KGHSH, CDR2 LQKENI. V was pared by 4 bases and J by 5 bases, with 9 bases between. CDR3 size: 13 residues. The CDR3 loop is CASSLAGDQPQHF. The CDR3 region has the DNA TGTGCCAGCTCACTTGCGGGCGATCAGCCCCAGCATTTT.

V is TRBV7-6 and J is TRBJ1-1, with D possibly matching TRBD1 (5 bases). Trimming pared 5 bases from V and 0 bases from J, leaving 10 bases between. Germline CDR1 reads SGHVS; CDR2 reads FNYEAQ. The CDR3 length is 14 residues. The CDR3 protein is CASSRGLLNTEAFF. CDR3 nucleotide sequence: TGTGCCAGCAGCCGGGGACTCCTGAACACTGAAGCTTTCTTT.

This clonotype was recorded many times. The chain joins TRBV10-3 to TRBJ1-6; possibly TRBD1 for D (5 bases). This CDR3 is 16 amino acids long. V was pared by 4 bases and J by 5 bases, with 15 bases between. CDR1 ENHRY and CDR2 SYGVKD come from the germline V gene. In nucleotides, the CDR3 is TGTGCCATCAGTGTGGGCAGGGCAGGGAATAATTCACCCCTCCACTTT. Translating it yields CAISVGRAGNNSPLHF.

This clonotype was found many times. The chain employs TRBV20-1 and TRBJ2-1, with TRBD1 as a possible D gene (7 bases). The germline CDR1 and CDR2 sequences are DFQATT and SNEGSKA (reference sequence). The germline V and J ends were trimmed by 6 bases and 7 bases, with 19 bases remaining between them. The CDR3 spans 14 residues. CDR3: CSAKGASAWNEQFF. CDR3 sequence (DNA): TGCAGTGCGAAGGGGGCTAGCGCGTGGAATGAGCAGTTCTTC.

This clonotype was counted at least ten times. The rearrangement links TRBV3-1 to TRBJ2-1; TRBD2 aligns across 9 bases. Unmatched junction bases numbered 8, after V lost 5 bases and J lost 9 bases. CDR1 is LGHDT, CDR2 YNNKEL, per germline (reference sequence). This CDR3 is built from 14 residues. The CDR3 region is CASSLGLALGEQFF. CDR3 bases: TGTGCCAGCAGCTTGGGACTAGCTTTAGGTGAGCAGTTCTTC.

V gene TRBV21-1 combines with J gene TRBJ1-5; TRBD1, as called in the table, went unchecked against the DNA. TRBV21-1 is a recognized pseudogene. This CDR3 is 15 amino acids long. The CDR3 region is CASSKGTLSNQPQHF. CDR3 bases: TGTGCCAGCAGCAAAGGGACACTAAGCAATCAGCCCCAGCATTTT.

This clonotype appeared a few times. V usage is TRBV20-1 and J usage is TRBJ1-5, with D hard to call. The germline V gene has CDR1 DFQATT and CDR2 SNEGSKA (reference sequence). Trimming took off 6 bases at V and 2 bases at J, with 17 bases between the two ends. The CDR3 length is 15 residues. CDR3 in amino acids: CSAPPGGMRNQPQHF. The DNA of the CDR3 is TGCAGTGCCCCCCCCGGTGGGATGCGCAATCAGCCCCAGCATTTT.

This clonotype was picked up a small number of times. The J gene is TRBJ1-3, the V gene TRBV7-2; D ambiguous. The CDR3 sequence is 15 residues long. CDR1 is SGHTA, CDR2 FQGNSA, per germline. V gave up 3 bases and J gave up 0 bases, with 9 bases separating them. CDR3 region: CASSFTRYSGNTIYF. The CDR3 DNA sequence: TGTGCCAGCAGCTTTACACGTTACTCTGGAAACACCATATATTTT.

In its sample, this clonotype was seen a few times. The chain uses TRBV2 and TRBJ2-2, with TRBD1 matching over 8 bases. CDR1 is SNHLY and CDR2 is FYNNEI in the germline V gene. This CDR3 has 15 amino acids. Trimming cost V 6 bases and J 4 bases; bases outside gene matches: 7. This CDR3 reads CASSPDRAATGELFF. CDR3 bases: TGTGCCAGCAGCCCGGACAGGGCAGCCACCGGGGAGCTGTTTTTT. Based on the CDR3 plus reference TRBV2 and TRBJ2-2, the full variable domain is EPEVTQTPSHQVTQMGQEVILRCVPISNHLYFYWYRQILGQKVEFLVSFYNNEISEKSEIFDDQFSVERPDGSNFTLKIRSTKLEDSAMYFCASSPDRAATGELFFGEGSRLTVL.

This clonotype was picked up many times. This chain uses TRBV3-1 with TRBJ2-6, with D hard to call. Trimming cost V 0 bases and J 4 bases, with 4 bases left between them. This CDR3 has 14 residues. Germline CDR1 and CDR2: LGHDT and YNNKEL (reference sequence). The CDR3 loop reads CASSQDTGANVLTF. The DNA for the CDR3 is TGTGCCAGCAGCCAAGATACCGGGGCCAACGTCCTGACTTTC.

This clonotype was seen a single time. This chain joins TRBV27 and TRBJ1-6; the D gene is possibly TRBD1 (5 bases). V was trimmed by 0 bases and J by 7 bases, leaving 10 bases between them. Germline V gene sequence: CDR1 MNHEY, CDR2 SMNVEV (reference sequence). This CDR3 comprises 15 residues. The CDR3 DNA reads as TGTGCCAGCAGTTTATCTAGGGACGTCAATTCACCCCTCCACTTT. It yields the protein CASSLSRDVNSPLHF.

The gene calls are TRBV6-5 and TRBJ1-6, with TRBD1 matching 8 bases. The length of the CDR3 is 15 residues. The ends lost 2 bases at V and 7 bases at J; junction bases unmatched: 4. The germline V gene encodes CDR1 MNHEY and CDR2 SVGAGI. The chain's CDR3 is CASSYQRTGNSPLHF. The CDR3 DNA sequence: TGTGCCAGCAGTTACCAGCGGACAGGGAATTCACCCCTCCACTTT.

This chain joins TRBV20-1 and TRBJ1-1, with D possibly being TRBD1 (6 bases). Germline V gene data show CDR1 as DFQATT and CDR2 as SNEGSKA (reference sequence). This CDR3 is built from 14 residues. Trimming took off 2 bases at V and 5 bases at J, with 15 bases between the two ends. CDR3 region: CSARSVGGGTEAFF. CDR3 nucleotide sequence: TGCAGTGCTAGAAGCGTGGGGGGCGGAACTGAAGCTTTCTTT.